These 23 T cell receptor beta chains were sequenced from one sample in a study of beta chain features in type 1 diabetes. Points from the study as a whole: Shortening of TCRB CDR3s, moderate but significant, appeared in all four CD4+ subsets of Type 1 diabetes patients.

The antigens these receptors bind are not known. The whole isolated RNA underwent reverse transcription, so sequencing captured expressed TCRB transcripts. This table comes from immunoSEQ multiplex PCR, and its TCRdb copy is limited to in-frame clones, with some not included. The repertoire has some 350,000 clones, 8.5% to 10% of them found once; the top ten carry about 0.64%. Sequencing was performed on central memory CD4+ T cells from blood. The receptors here all came from a man in his thirties or forties with type 1 diabetes.

The chain combines TRBV7-2 with TRBJ2-1; TRBD1 aligns across 10 bases. CDR1 SGHTA and CDR2 FQGNSA come from the germline V gene. The CDR3 is 14 amino acids. J lost 9 bases, V lost 5 bases, and 7 bases had no gene match. CDR3 amino acids: CASSLYGQGGEQFF. CDR3 in DNA: TGTGCCAGCAGCCTTTACGGACAGGGGGGTGAGCAGTTCTTC.

This clone occurred a few times. The rearrangement links TRBV2 to TRBJ2-1; TRBD2 matches at 9 bases. V dropped 11 bases and J dropped 7; count of bases not matched to a gene: 15. Germline V CDR1 and CDR2: SNHLY, FYNNEI. This CDR3 is 15 amino acids long. The CDR3 sequence is CAGRRASGRQNEQFF. The CDR3 region has the DNA TGTGCCGGTCGAAGGGCCAGCGGGAGGCAGAATGAGCAGTTCTTC. Combining the CDR3 with reference TRBV2 and TRBJ2-1 gives the whole variable domain EPEVTQTPSHQVTQMGQEVILRCVPISNHLYFYWYRQILGQKVEFLVSFYNNEISEKSEIFDDQFSVERPDGSNFTLKIRSTKLEDSAMYFCAGRRASGRQNEQFFGPGTRLTVL.

The table lists this clone with many counts. The gene calls are TRBV7-3 and TRBJ1-1; D is unclear. The ends were cut back, 6 bases at V and 4 bases at J, with 12 bases in the middle. Looked up from germline, CDR1 is SGHTA and CDR2 is FQGTGA. CDR3 length: 13 residues. This chain's CDR3 is CASRYQRGTEAFF. Written as DNA, the CDR3 is TGTGCCAGCAGATACCAACGAGGCACTGAAGCTTTCTTT.

This clone was seen more than once but under ten times. The chain is built from TRBV15 and TRBJ1-3; no clear D gene. The germline CDR1 and CDR2 sequences are LNHNV and YYDKDF (reference sequence). The CDR3 covers 16 residues. Trimming shortened V by 0 bases and J by 3 bases, and 12 bases separated the two germline ends. The CDR3 nucleotides are TGTGCCACCAGCAGAGATCTCCTAGGAGGTGGAAACACCATATATTTT. Its translation is CATSRDLLGGGNTIYF. Drawing the rest from reference TRBV15 and TRBJ1-3, the complete variable domain is DAMVIQNPRYQVTQFGKPVTLSCSQTLNHNVMYWYQQKSSQAPKLLFHYYDKDFNNEADTPDNFQSRRPNTSFCFLDIRSPGLGDTAMYLCATSRDLLGGGNTIYFGEGSWLTVV.

The rearrangement links TRBV4-3 to TRBJ2-5, with D tentatively TRBD1 (5 bases). CDR1 is LGHNA, CDR2 YSLEER, per germline. Trimming removed 1 base at V and 4 bases at J, with 10 bases between. The length of the CDR3 is 14 residues. The CDR3, as DNA: TGCGCCAGCAGCCAAGTAGGGGCCAGAGAGACCCAGTACTTC. As protein: CASSQVGARETQYF.

The chain employs TRBV7-9 and TRBJ2-2; TRBD1 agrees at 10 bases. The CDR3 covers 15 residues. Germline V gene data show CDR1 as SEHNR and CDR2 as FQNEAQ (reference sequence). J lost 4 bases, V lost 6 bases, and 5 bases had no gene match. CDR3 nucleotides: TGTGCCAGCAGTCGACAGGGGGCGGGCACCGGGGAGCTGTTTTTT. It yields the protein CASSRQGAGTGELFF.

The chain recombines TRBV5-1 with TRBJ2-1; 10 bases map to TRBD1. V was pared by 0 bases and J by 5 bases, with 5 bases of the junction left unmatched. The germline V gene encodes CDR1 SGHRS and CDR2 YFSETQ. The CDR3 extends over 16 amino acids. The CDR3 DNA is TGCGCCAGCAGCTTGGGCGGGACAGGGGCAGACAATGAGCAGTTCTTC. Translated, it gives CASSLGGTGADNEQFF.

This clone was counted between two and nine times. The chain joins TRBV19 to TRBJ2-1; possible D gene TRBD2, 6 bases. The CDR3 is 18 residues long. V shed 4 bases and J shed 5 bases, with 24 bases lying between them. Germline V gives CDR1 LNHDA, CDR2 SQIVND (reference sequence). The CDR3 protein is CASSSGGSRRGEHNEQFF. Written as DNA, the CDR3 is TGTGCCAGTAGTAGTGGTGGTAGCAGGAGGGGAGAACACAATGAGCAGTTCTTC.

The chain carries TRBV27 and TRBJ1-4, with D possibly matching TRBD1 (6 bases). The CDR3 runs to 16 residues. Germline V lookup: CDR1 MNHEY, CDR2 SMNVEV (reference sequence). With 4 bases removed from V and 6 bases from J, the gap between germline ends came to 18 bases. CDR3 coding DNA: TGTGCCAGCAGTTCCCTCGGGGCGGGGGCAGATGAAAAACTGTTTTTT. Protein sequence: CASSSLGAGADEKLFF. Combining the CDR3 with reference TRBV27 and TRBJ1-4 gives the whole variable domain EAQVTQNPRYLITVTGKKLTVTCSQNMNHEYMSWYRQDPGLGLRQIYYSMNVEVTDKGDVPEGYKVSRKEKRNFPLILESPSPNQTSLYFCASSSLGAGADEKLFFGSGTQLSVL.

This clone was recorded many times. J is TRBJ1-3 and V is TRBV7-9, with a tentative D call TRBD1 (6 bases). Germline V gives CDR1 SEHNR, CDR2 FQNEAQ (reference sequence). The CDR3 extends over 16 amino acids. Trimming pared 1 base from V and 4 bases from J, leaving 14 bases between. CDR3 DNA: TGTGCCAGCAGCTTAGTAATTGGGGGCAGCGGAAACACCATATATTTT. It yields the protein CASSLVIGGSGNTIYF. Supplemented by reference TRBV7-9 and TRBJ1-3, the full variable domain reads DTGVSQNPRHKITKRGQNVTFRCDPISEHNRLYWYRQTLGQGPEFLTYFQNEAQLEKSRLLSDRFSAERPKGSFSTLEIQRTEQGDSAMYLCASSLVIGGSGNTIYFGEGSWLTVV.

This clone was seen a handful of times. The chain links TRBV27 to TRBJ1-2; a weak D match, TRBD1 (6 bases). The CDR3 is 12 residues long. Deletions cut 4 bases from V and 8 bases from J, with 11 bases between. Germline CDR1 is MNHEY and CDR2 is SMNVEV (reference sequence). The CDR3 protein is CASSSTGSGYTF. Written as DNA, the CDR3 is TGTGCCAGCAGTTCTACAGGGAGCGGCTACACCTTC.

This clone was counted only a few times. The chain couples TRBV7-2 to TRBJ2-7, with TRBD2 as a possible D gene (5 bases). Germline V gene sequence: CDR1 SGHTA, CDR2 FQGNSA. V was cut by 3 bases and J by 5 bases, with 8 bases left in between. The CDR3 totals 12 residues. CDR3 coding DNA: TGTGCCAGCAGCTTGAGGGTCCACGAGCAGTACTTC. Its protein is CASSLRVHEQYF.

In its sample, this clone was seen a few times. This chain links TRBV28 with TRBJ1-2; TRBD1 aligns across 7 bases. The ends lost 8 bases at V and 2 bases at J; junction bases unmatched: 5. The CDR3 has 13 residues. The germline gives CDR1 MDHEN, CDR2 SYDVKM. CDR3 sequence reads: CASAMDRNYGYTF. CDR3 in DNA: TGTGCCAGCGCTATGGACAGGAACTATGGCTACACCTTC.

This clone was seen a few times. This rearrangement joins TRBV7-6 to TRBJ2-5; tentatively, D is TRBD1 (6 bases). The CDR3 has 13 amino acids. CDR1 is SGHVS and CDR2 is FNYEAQ in the germline V gene. Trimming took 5 bases from V and 3 from J, leaving 10 bases between them. The CDR3 protein is CASSVRTEETQYF. As DNA, the CDR3 is TGTGCCAGCAGCGTTCGGACAGAAGAGACCCAGTACTTC.

The chain links TRBV7-2 to TRBJ1-5; possible D gene TRBD1, 5 bases. Trimming removed 3 bases from V and 11 bases from J, with 14 bases in between. CDR1 is SGHTA and CDR2 is FQGNSA in the germline V gene. The CDR3 loop spans 13 amino acids. CDR3 in DNA: TGTGCCAGCAGCTTCGGAGGACACGGATCCCAGCATTTT. This gives the protein CASSFGGHGSQHF.

The table lists this clone with a few counts. The rearrangement uses TRBV5-1 and TRBJ2-3, with 7 bases matching TRBD2. With V trimmed by 4 bases and J by 4 bases, 12 bases remained unmatched. The germline V gene encodes CDR1 SGHRS and CDR2 YFSETQ. The CDR3 extends over 16 amino acids. The CDR3 region has the DNA TGCGCCAGCAGCGAGTACGGGGGAACTAGCGCAGATACGCAGTATTTT. Protein sequence: CASSEYGGTSADTQYF.

The genes are TRBV5-6 and TRBJ1-2, with 7 bases aligning to TRBD1. V lost 6 bases and J lost 2; bases outside the gene matches: 7. CDR3 length: 14 residues. Germline V gene sequence: CDR1 SGHDT, CDR2 YYEEEE. The CDR3 nucleotides read TGTGCCAGCACCCCCATGACAGGGAACTATGGCTACACCTTC. Translated: CASTPMTGNYGYTF.

V usage is TRBV7-3 and J usage is TRBJ2-1; D is undetermined. Trimming stripped 7 bases from V and 8 bases from J, with 18 bases between. The germline V gene has CDR1 SGHTA and CDR2 FQGTGA. The CDR3 extends over 14 amino acids. In DNA, the CDR3 is TGTGCCAGCAAAGTGAGTTTCGAATTCGATGAGCAGTTCTTC. Amino acids: CASKVSFEFDEQFF.

There are a few counts of this clone. The V and J genes are TRBV6-1 and TRBJ1-5; no firm D call. In germline, CDR1 is MNHNS, CDR2 SASEGT. V lost 9 bases and J 0 bases, leaving 9 bases between the germline ends. The CDR3 is made up of 13 amino acids. The CDR3 sequence is CASRHYSNQPQHF. In DNA, the CDR3 is TGTGCCAGTCGCCATTATAGCAATCAGCCCCAGCATTTT.

The CDR3 DNA reads as TGCGCCAGCAGCTTGGCGGGACGGCAGGGGAACACCATATATTTT. This codes for CASSLAGRQGNTIYF. The chain recombines TRBV5-1 with TRBJ1-3, with D perhaps TRBD1 (6 bases). The CDR3 runs 15 residues. The V end lost 0 bases, the J end lost 7 bases, and 14 bases lay between the germline ends. Germline-derived CDR1 and CDR2 are SGHRS and YFSETQ.

This clone was seen a handful of times. The chain couples TRBV29-1 to TRBJ2-1; D may be TRBD1 or TRBD2 (5 bases each). Germline V lookup: CDR1 SQVTM, CDR2 ANQGSEA. The V end lost 4 bases, the J end lost 2 bases, and 12 bases lay between the germline ends. The CDR3 contains 14 residues. DNA for the CDR3: TGCAGCGTTGGGTCCGGGACGACCTACAATGAGCAGTTCTTC. Its translation: CSVGSGTTYNEQFF.

This clone showed up just a few times. This chain uses TRBV5-1 with TRBJ1-5; D is undetermined. This CDR3 has 15 amino acids. Trimming stripped 0 bases from V and 0 bases from J, with 7 bases between. Looked up from germline, CDR1 is SGHRS and CDR2 is YFSETQ. The CDR3, as DNA: TGCGCCAGCAGCTTGGTACCCTCTAGCAATCAGCCCCAGCATTTT. Translation: CASSLVPSSNQPQHF.

This clone came up many times. The chain recombines TRBV28 with TRBJ2-5, with 8 bases lining up with TRBD1. There are 15 residues in the CDR3. With V trimmed by 8 bases and J by 5 bases, 13 bases remained unmatched. Germline assignment: CDR1 MDHEN and CDR2 SYDVKM. This CDR3 is CASRRPGGHGETQYF. Written as DNA, the CDR3 is TGTGCCAGCCGACGGCCAGGGGGCCACGGGGAGACCCAGTACTTC.